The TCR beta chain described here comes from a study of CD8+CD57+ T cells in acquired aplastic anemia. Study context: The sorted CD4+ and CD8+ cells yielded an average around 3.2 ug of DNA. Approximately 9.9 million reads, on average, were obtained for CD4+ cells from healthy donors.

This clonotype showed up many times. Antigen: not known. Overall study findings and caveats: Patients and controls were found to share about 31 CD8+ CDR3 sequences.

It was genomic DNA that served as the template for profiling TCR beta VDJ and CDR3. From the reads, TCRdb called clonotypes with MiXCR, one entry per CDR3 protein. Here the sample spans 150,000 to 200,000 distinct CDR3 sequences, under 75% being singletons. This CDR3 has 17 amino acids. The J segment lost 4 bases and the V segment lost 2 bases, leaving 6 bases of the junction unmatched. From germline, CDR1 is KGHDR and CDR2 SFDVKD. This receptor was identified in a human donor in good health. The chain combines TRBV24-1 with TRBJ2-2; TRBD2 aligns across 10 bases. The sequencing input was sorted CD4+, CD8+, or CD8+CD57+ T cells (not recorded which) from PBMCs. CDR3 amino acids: CATSDSSGSMATGELFF. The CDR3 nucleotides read TGTGCCACCAGTGATTCTAGCGGGAGCATGGCCACCGGGGAGCTGTTTTTT.